This TCR beta chain was identified during a study of blood T cell repertoires in COVID-19. Study-level information: Specimens from acute and convalescent COVID-19 originated in the United States, Italy and Spain.

Trimming at V came to 4 bases and at J to 6 bases, leaving 5 bases not matched to a gene. This CDR3 comprises 13 residues. Per the germline V gene, CDR1 is KGHSH and CDR2 is LQKENI. Here immunoSEQ multiplex PCR was the method, and the copy in TCRdb shows in-frame clones only, minus some. The table has 75,000 or so clones, 87% seen once; the top ten hold around 5.1%. The specimen sequenced was peripheral blood. The receptor was isolated from a woman older than 75 with active or convalescent COVID-19. The rearrangement uses TRBV18 and TRBJ2-7; 8 positions agree with TRBD2. The DNA for the CDR3 is TGTGCCAGCTCACTAGCGGGGAGGGGCGAGCAGTACTTC. This gives the protein CASSLAGRGEQYF. Full variable domain (outside the CDR3, taken from reference TRBV18 and TRBJ2-7): NAGVMQNPRHLVRRRGQEARLRCSPMKGHSHVYWYRQLPEEGLKFMVYLQKENIIDESGMPKERFSAEFPKEGPSILRIQQVVRGDSAAYFCASSLAGRGEQYFGPGTRLTVT.